This T cell receptor beta chain was recovered during a study of radiotherapy plus CTLA-4 blockade in lung cancer. Overall study: There were objective responses in approximately 20% of patients, and 31% had disease control.

Per germline, CDR1 MNHNS and CDR2 SASEGT. With 2 bases removed from V and 1 base from J, the gap between germline ends came to 5 bases. The CDR3 runs 14 residues. This table comes from immunoSEQ multiplex PCR, and its TCRdb copy is limited to in-frame clones, with some not included. This table holds 45,000 to 55,000 clones, more than 60% found once. The V and J genes are TRBV6-1 and TRBJ2-2; a weak D match, TRBD1 (5 bases). This specimen was peripheral blood, taken from a patient treated with radiotherapy plus ipilimumab. This receptor was taken from a human donor with non-small cell lung cancer who had a partial response to radiotherapy plus ipilimumab. The CDR3 DNA is TGTGCCAGCAGTGAACAGGGGAACACCGGGGAGCTGTTTTTT. Encoded protein: CASSEQGNTGELFF.